A selection of T cell receptor beta chains follows, all from one sample in a study of blood T cell repertoires in COVID-19. Clones were sequenced by immunoSEQ multiplex PCR, and TCRdb holds only the in-frame ones, with some missing. The data hold about 260,000 clones, with around 90% observed a single time. Sequenced material: peripheral blood. The receptors originated from a human donor in a cohort sampled during active COVID-19. The CDR3 runs from the conserved cysteine through the conserved F or W. The D gene is left open where the match is weak. Clone size is stated in some rows and not others, as once, few, many or a class when expanded.

D gene	clone size	J gene	V gene	CDR3 protein	CDR3 DNA
NA	NA	TRBJ2-3	TRBV19	CASRKRTAESTDTQYF	TGTGCCAGTAGAAAACGGACAGCGGAGAGCACAGATACGCAGTATTTT
TRBD1	NA	TRBJ1-2	TRBV30	CAWSKDRVYGYTF	TGTGCCTGGAGTAAGGACAGGGTTTATGGCTACACCTTC
TRBD2	NA	TRBJ2-7	TRBV15	CATSSRTSGVPEQYF	TGTGCCACCAGCAGCCGGACCAGCGGGGTCCCCGAGCAGTACTTC
NA	NA	TRBJ1-3	TRBV5-8	CASSRRAGADGNTIYF	TGTGCCAGCAGCCGCAGGGCAGGGGCTGATGGAAACACCATATATTTT
NA	NA	TRBJ2-7	TRBV5-5	CASSPASTHGVYEQYF	TGTGCCAGCAGCCCTGCCTCGACCCACGGAGTGTACGAGCAGTACTTC
NA	NA	TRBJ2-2	TRBV4-3	CASSQVYRDSAGELFF	TGCGCCAGCAGCCAAGTTTACAGGGATTCGGCCGGGGAGCTGTTTTTT
TRBD1	NA	TRBJ1-2	TRBV5-8	CASRPSGGYGYTF	TGTGCCAGCAGGCCCTCAGGGGGCTATGGCTACACCTTC
NA	few	TRBJ1-3	TRBV7-6	CASSSTGSSGNTIYF	TGTGCCAGCAGCTCAACAGGATCGTCTGGAAACACCATATATTTT
NA	NA	TRBJ1-5	TRBV15	CATSSRAPNQPQHF	TGTGCCACCAGCAGCAGGGCGCCCAATCAGCCCCAGCATTTT
TRBD2	NA	TRBJ2-3	TRBV18	CASSPPSGRSLDTQYF	TGTGCCAGCTCACCACCTAGCGGGAGGTCTTTAGATACGCAGTATTTT
NA	NA	TRBJ1-1	TRBV7-8	CASSSVQGNTEAFF	TGTGCCAGCAGCTCCGTACAGGGAAATACTGAAGCTTTCTTT
NA	NA	TRBJ2-7	TRBV5-4	CASSLVTGIAEQYF	TGTGCCAGCAGCTTGGTAACGGGGATCGCCGAGCAGTACTTC
NA	NA	TRBJ1-5	TRBV4-1	CASSQEPGYIYASNQPQHF	TGCGCCAGCAGCCAAGAGCCAGGGTATATTTACGCGAGCAATCAGCCCCAGCATTTT
NA	few	TRBJ1-5	TRBV6-1	CASSEATANQPQHF	TGTGCCAGCAGTGAAGCCACTGCTAATCAGCCCCAGCATTTT
NA	NA	TRBJ2-7	TRBV3-1/TRBV3-2	CASSQDYGGGQYF	TGTGCCAGCAGCCAAGATTACGGGGGTGGGCAGTACTTC
NA	NA	TRBJ2-2	TRBV3-1/TRBV3-2	CASSRALLAIGELFF	TGTGCCAGCAGCCGGGCGCTTCTGGCGATCGGGGAGCTGTTTTTT
NA	NA	TRBJ1-4	TRBV4-1	CASSQVGRSRGNEKLFF	TGCGCCAGCAGCCAAGTCGGGAGGTCCAGGGGTAATGAAAAACTGTTTTTT
NA	NA	TRBJ1-1	TRBV5-1	CASSPGGLGTEAFF	TGCGCCAGCAGCCCCGGGGGTTTAGGTACTGAAGCTTTCTTT